These 18 T cell receptor beta chains were all obtained from the same sample, sequenced in a study of CD8 T cells in Susac syndrome. Random hexamers were used to reverse transcribe roughly 0.5 to 1 ug of RNA. One entry per CDR3 protein, called by TCRdb with MiXCR from the immunoSEQ multiplex PCR reads. The sample shows roughly 150,000 distinct CDR3 sequences, over 85% of them seen only once. The sequencing sample was made of CD8+ T cells from PBMCs. These receptors came from a human donor with multiple sclerosis.

This chain uses TRBV7-9 with TRBJ1-6; tentatively, D is TRBD1 (5 bases). The V gene's germline CDR1 is SEHNR and CDR2 FQNEAQ (reference sequence). This CDR3 comprises 14 residues. V was pared by 7 bases and J by 6 bases, with 13 bases between. CDR3 residues: CASTGGGLNSPLHF. CDR3 DNA: TGTGCCAGCACCGGGGGAGGCCTTAATTCACCCCTCCACTTT.

This chain joins TRBV29-1 and TRBJ2-1; 11 bases are a match to TRBD2. CDR3 length equals 16 residues. The V gene's germline CDR1 is SQVTM and CDR2 ANQGSEA. V lost 6 bases and J lost 0; bases outside the gene matches: 7. This chain's CDR3 is CSVTTSGGSSYNEQFF. The DNA for the CDR3 is TGCAGCGTAACTACTAGCGGGGGAAGCTCCTACAATGAGCAGTTCTTC.

The rearrangement links TRBV25-1 to TRBJ2-1; TRBD2 agrees at 9 bases. The V segment lost 11 bases and the J segment 7 bases; nucleotides outside the gene matches: 0. CDR1 MGHDK and CDR2 SYGVNS come from the germline V gene. The CDR3 has 10 amino acids. The CDR3 bases are TGTGCCGCGGGAGGGAATGAGCAGTTCTTC. It is translated as CAAGGNEQFF.

V is TRBV27 and J is TRBJ2-1; TRBD1 is a possible D gene (6 bases). Per germline, CDR1 MNHEY and CDR2 SMNVEV (reference sequence). Trimming cost V 10 bases and J 8 bases, with 12 bases left between them. This CDR3 has 11 amino acids. CDR3 DNA: TGTGCCACTGCAAAGGGGGATGAGCAGTTCTTC. Encoded protein: CATAKGDEQFF.

The chain uses TRBV2 and TRBJ1-2, with 12 bases identical to TRBD1. The V segment lost 6 bases and the J segment 2 bases; nucleotides outside the gene matches: 7. From germline, CDR1 is SNHLY and CDR2 FYNNEI. The length of the CDR3 is 16 residues. The CDR3 nucleotides are TGTGCCAGCAGGGGACAGGGGGCCCTCCGGAACTATGGCTACACCTTC. This encodes CASRGQGALRNYGYTF.

The chain links TRBV7-9 to TRBJ1-5; 7 nucleotides align to TRBD1. V was clipped by 1 base and J by 7 bases; unmatched bases: 10. The length of the CDR3 is 16 residues. CDR1 and CDR2 from the germline V gene are SEHNR and FQNEAQ (reference sequence). The CDR3 sequence: CASSLDIQGVGQPQHF. DNA of the CDR3: TGTGCCAGCAGCTTAGATATCCAGGGGGTCGGACAGCCCCAGCATTTT.

The chain links TRBV29-1 to TRBJ1-2; 8 nucleotides match TRBD1. V lost 5 bases and J lost 7; bases outside the gene matches: 9. Germline-derived CDR1 and CDR2 are SQVTM and ANQGSEA. The CDR3 has 13 residues. CDR3 coding DNA: TGCAGCGTTTTCCCGGGACAGGTCGGTGGCTACACCTTC. Its protein product is CSVFPGQVGGYTF.

In its sample, this clonotype was seen once. The chain links TRBV15 to TRBJ1-1; a weak D match, TRBD1 (6 bases). Germline V gene sequence: CDR1 LNHNV, CDR2 YYDKDF (reference sequence). V lost 5 bases, J lost 4 bases, and 20 bases lay in between. The CDR3 is 16 amino acids. This CDR3 reads CATSGGQSLRGTEAFF. CDR3 nucleotides: TGTGCCACCAGCGGAGGACAGTCCCTCAGGGGCACTGAAGCTTTCTTT.

J is TRBJ2-7 and V is TRBV6-5, with 7 bases lining up with TRBD1. This CDR3 has 15 residues. CDR1 is MNHEY, CDR2 SVGAGI, per germline. The V gene end was trimmed by 6 bases and the J gene end by 4 bases; junction bases not matched to a gene: 12. The CDR3 here is CASSIPGTDLYEQYF. The CDR3 nucleotides are TGTGCCAGCAGCATCCCCGGGACAGACTTATACGAGCAGTACTTC.

The chain links TRBV10-2 to TRBJ2-1; 7 bases map to TRBD2. Unmatched junction bases numbered 15, after V lost 8 bases and J lost 2 bases. The CDR3 is 17 amino acids. Germline V lookup: CDR1 WSHSY, CDR2 SAAADI. The CDR3 DNA sequence: TGCGCCAGCGATCCAGCGGGAAGAGAAATACCCTACAATGAGCAGTTCTTC. It translates to CASDPAGREIPYNEQFF.

J is TRBJ2-3 and V is TRBV5-6; D ambiguous. Germline V gives CDR1 SGHDT, CDR2 YYEEEE. This CDR3 comprises 12 residues. Trimming took off 4 bases at V and 5 bases at J, with 8 bases between the two ends. CDR3 sequence: CASSPGLDTQYF. CDR3 nucleotide sequence: TGTGCCAGCAGCCCAGGATTAGATACGCAGTATTTT.

This clonotype was observed a single time. The rearrangement links TRBV7-9 to TRBJ1-1; D is ambiguous. Germline CDR1 is SEHNR and CDR2 is FQNEAQ (reference sequence). With 5 bases removed from V and 3 bases from J, the gap between germline ends came to 13 bases. This CDR3 has 14 amino acids. CDR3 loop: CASSHGSGYTEAFF. In DNA, the CDR3 is TGTGCCAGCAGCCACGGATCGGGGTACACTGAAGCTTTCTTT.

The rearrangement uses TRBV5-1 and TRBJ2-5; maybe TRBD1 (6 bases). The CDR3 consists of 17 residues. V was pared by 7 bases and J by 0 bases, with 22 bases between. The germline V gene has CDR1 SGHRS and CDR2 YFSETQ. The CDR3 sequence is CASRVGAARTYQETQYF. CDR3 sequence (DNA): TGCGCCAGCCGTGTGGGGGCCGCCCGCACGTACCAAGAGACCCAGTACTTC. Based on the CDR3 plus reference TRBV5-1 and TRBJ2-5, the full variable domain is KAGVTQTPRYLIKTRGQQVTLSCSPISGHRSVSWYQQTPGQGLQFLFEYFSETQRNKGNFPGRFSGRQFSNSRSEMNVSTLELGDSALYLCASRVGAARTYQETQYFGPGTRLLVL.

This sequence joins TRBV30 and TRBJ1-1; D is uncertain. V dropped 1 base and J dropped 5 bases, with 11 bases sitting between them. In germline, CDR1 is GTSNPN, CDR2 SVGIG (reference sequence). CDR3 size: 13 residues. Here the CDR3 DNA reads TGTGCCTGGAGTGCCTCCATAGCAACTGAAGCTTTCTTT. It codes for CAWSASIATEAFF.

The V call is TRBV12-3 or TRBV12-4, the J call TRBJ2-2; D unclear. This CDR3 region has 13 residues. Trimming stripped 3 bases from V and 2 bases from J, with 4 bases between. The CDR3 DNA sequence: TGTGCCAGCAGTTTCGCAAACACCGGGGAGCTGTTTTTT. This encodes CASSFANTGELFF.

This chain connects TRBV6-2 or TRBV6-3 to TRBJ2-7, with 8 bases that match TRBD1. Losses at the gene ends were 4 bases for V and 5 bases for J; bases not matched to a gene: 1. CDR1 is MNHEY and CDR2 is SVGEGT in the germline V gene. The CDR3 contains 12 residues. The DNA for the CDR3 is TGTGCCAGCAGTTTGGGACAGGACGAGCAGTACTTC. Translating gives CASSLGQDEQYF.

This rearrangement joins TRBV3-1 to TRBJ2-7; no firm D call. The CDR3 length is 15 residues. V lost 4 bases and J 4 bases, leaving 17 bases between the germline ends. The V gene's germline CDR1 is LGHDT and CDR2 YNNKEL (reference sequence). The CDR3 region is CASSLTPGEGYEQYF. The DNA for the CDR3 is TGTGCCAGCAGCCTCACGCCAGGCGAAGGGTACGAGCAGTACTTC.

J is TRBJ2-1 and V is TRBV13, with D tentatively TRBD1 or TRBD2 (5 bases each). The CDR3 covers 16 residues. Between the trimmed V and J ends, which lost 5 bases and 3 bases, there was a span of 17 bases. Germline V lookup: CDR1 PRHDT, CDR2 FYEKMQ (reference sequence). CDR3 region: CASSGISGTIYNEQFF. The CDR3, as DNA: TGTGCCAGCAGCGGCATCTCCGGGACGATCTACAATGAGCAGTTCTTC. Full variable domain (rest looked up from reference TRBV13 and TRBJ2-1): AAGVIQSPRHLIKEKRETATLKCYPIPRHDTVYWYQQGPGQDPQFLISFYEKMQSDKGSIPDRFSAQQFSDYHSELNMSSLELGDSALYFCASSGISGTIYNEQFFGPGTRLTVL.